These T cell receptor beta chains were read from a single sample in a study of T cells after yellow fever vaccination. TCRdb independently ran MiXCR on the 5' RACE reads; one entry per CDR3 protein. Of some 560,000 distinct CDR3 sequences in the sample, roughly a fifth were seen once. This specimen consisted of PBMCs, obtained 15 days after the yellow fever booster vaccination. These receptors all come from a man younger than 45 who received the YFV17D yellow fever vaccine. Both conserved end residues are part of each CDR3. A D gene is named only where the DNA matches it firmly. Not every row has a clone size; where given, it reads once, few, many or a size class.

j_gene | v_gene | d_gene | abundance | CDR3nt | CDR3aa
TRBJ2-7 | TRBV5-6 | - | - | TGTGCCAGCAGCTTGGCCGATGTAGGGGCCGAGCAGTACTTC | CASSLADVGAEQYF
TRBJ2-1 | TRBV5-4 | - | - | TGTGCCAGCAGCCAAACGGGACTCGACAACAATGAGCAGTTCTTC | CASSQTGLDNNEQFF
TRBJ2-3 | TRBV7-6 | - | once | TGTGCCAGCAGCTTAGGGGGGTCCGGAGCAGATACGCAGTATTTT | CASSLGGSGADTQYF
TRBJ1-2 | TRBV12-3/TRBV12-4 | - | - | TGTGCCAGCAGTCCGGAGGTAGCAGTGTATTATGGCTACACCTTC | CASSPEVAVYYGYTF
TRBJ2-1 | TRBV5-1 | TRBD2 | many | TGTGCCAGCTCAAGCGGGAGGAATGAGCAGTTCTTC | CASSSGRNEQFF
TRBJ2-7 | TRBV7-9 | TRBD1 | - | TGTGCCACGGAAGGAGAGAACAGGGGACCCAACTCCTACGAGCAGTACTTC | CATEGENRGPNSYEQYF
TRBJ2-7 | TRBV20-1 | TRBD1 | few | TGCAGTGCTAGAGATCTCGGGACAGGGGAACGCGAGCAGTACTTC | CSARDLGTGEREQYF
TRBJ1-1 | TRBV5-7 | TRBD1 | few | TGTGCCAGCAGCTTTTCCTACGGGCTAGGACAGGGAGAAACTGAAGCTTTCTTT | CASSFSYGLGQGETEAFF
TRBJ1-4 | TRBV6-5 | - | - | TGTGCCAGCAGTTACTCCTACAGGGCAACTAATGAAAAACTGTTTTTT | CASSYSYRATNEKLFF
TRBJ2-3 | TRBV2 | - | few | TGTGCCAGCAGTGAAGCCGACTACACAGATACGCAGTATTTT | CASSEADYTDTQYF
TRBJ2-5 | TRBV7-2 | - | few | TGTGCCAGCAGCCTAGGGACCTCAGGGACCCAGTACTTC | CASSLGTSGTQYF
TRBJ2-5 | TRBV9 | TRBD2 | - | TGTGCCAGCAGCAGCCTAGCGGGGACAGAGACCCAGTACTTC | CASSSLAGTETQYF
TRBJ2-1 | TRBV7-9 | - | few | TGTGCCAGCAGCTTAGCCCTGACTAGAACTTACAATGAGCAGTTCTTC | CASSLALTRTYNEQFF
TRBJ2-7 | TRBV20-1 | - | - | TGCAGTGCTAGTAGCGACTCGGGACAATTCGAGCAGTACTTC | CSASSDSGQFEQYF
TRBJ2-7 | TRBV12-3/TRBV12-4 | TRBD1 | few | TGTGCCAGCAGGCCCCCAGTTAGGACAGGGCGCAACGAGCAGTACTTC | CASRPPVRTGRNEQYF
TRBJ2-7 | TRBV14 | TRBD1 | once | TGTGCCAGCAGCCCCCAGGGGGCTCTGGGCGAGCAGTACTTC | CASSPQGALGEQYF
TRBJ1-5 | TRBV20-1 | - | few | TGCAGTGCTAGAGATCAAACAGGGCGAGGGAGCAATCAGCCCCAGCATTTT | CSARDQTGRGSNQPQHF
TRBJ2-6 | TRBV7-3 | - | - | TGTGCCAGCAGCTTATATGGGGCCAACGTCCTGACTTTC | CASSLYGANVLTF
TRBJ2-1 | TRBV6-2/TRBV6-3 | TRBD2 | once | TGTGCCAGCAGTAAACTAGCGGGAGCACACAATGAGCAGTTCTTC | CASSKLAGAHNEQFF
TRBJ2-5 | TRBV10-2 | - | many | TGCGCCAGCAATTCACCGGAGAGAGAGACCCAGTACTTC | CASNSPERETQYF
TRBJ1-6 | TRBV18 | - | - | TGTGCCAGCTCCCCGGGACAAAGAAATTCACCCCTCCACTTT | CASSPGQRNSPLHF
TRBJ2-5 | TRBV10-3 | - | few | TGTGCCATCAGTGGAACCGGGTCCCGCCCCGAAGAGACCCAGTACTTC | CAISGTGSRPEETQYF
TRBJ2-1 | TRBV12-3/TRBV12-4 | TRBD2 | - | TGTGCCAGCGCGAGCGGGAGGCAGTTCTTC | CASASGRQFF
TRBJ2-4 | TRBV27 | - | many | TGTGCCAGCAGTCTCCTTGGGTTCTCTAACATTCAGTACTTC | CASSLLGFSNIQYF
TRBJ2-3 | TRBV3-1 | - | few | TGTGCCAGCTCCTCGAGCTCTTTCACAGATACGCAGTATTTT | CASSSSSFTDTQYF
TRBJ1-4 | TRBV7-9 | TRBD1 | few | TGTGCCAGCAGCTCCCACAGGGGGACTAATGAAAAACTGTTTTTT | CASSSHRGTNEKLFF
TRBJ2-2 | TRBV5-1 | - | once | TGCGCCAGCAGCTTGGAGGATGGAGTAACGGCCGGGGAGCTGTTTTTT | CASSLEDGVTAGELFF
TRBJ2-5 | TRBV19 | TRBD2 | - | TGTGCCAGTAGTACGAACGGGAGGCTATACAACCTTGGGACCCAGTACTTC | CASSTNGRLYNLGTQYF
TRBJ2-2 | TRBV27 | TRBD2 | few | TGTGCCAGCAGTAAAAGCGGCGGTGGCGGGAGATTAATCGGGGAGCTGTTTTTT | CASSKSGGGGRLIGELFF
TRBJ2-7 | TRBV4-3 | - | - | TGCGCCAGCAGCCTCGATGGGCAGGCGGTCTTCTACGAGCAGTACTTC | CASSLDGQAVFYEQYF
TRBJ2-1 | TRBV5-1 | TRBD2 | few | TGCGCCAGCAGCTTTGGACGCCTAACTAGCGGGAGATCCTACAATGAGCAGTTCTTC | CASSFGRLTSGRSYNEQFF
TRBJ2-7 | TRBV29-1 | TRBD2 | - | TGCAGCGCGGGGGGGGGCAGGGAAACCTACGAGCAGTACTTC | CSAGGGRETYEQYF
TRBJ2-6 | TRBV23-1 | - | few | TGCGCCAGCAGACCAGCAGCTCCGGGCTCACGCTCTGGGGCCAACGTCCTGACTTTC | CASRPAAPGSRSGANVLTF
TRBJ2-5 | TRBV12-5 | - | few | TGTGCTAGTGGTTCGATTGGGGGGGCCGTTCAAGAGACCCAGTACTTC | CASGSIGGAVQETQYF
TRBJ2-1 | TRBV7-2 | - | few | TGTGCCAGCAGCCAACAGACCACAACCTACAATGAGCAGTTCTTC | CASSQQTTTYNEQFF
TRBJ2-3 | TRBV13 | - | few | TGTGCCAGCAGTCTTAGTATTCGGGCAGATACGCAGTATTTT | CASSLSIRADTQYF
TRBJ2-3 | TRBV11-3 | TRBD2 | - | TGTGCCAGCAGCTCTGGAGCCGGGACTAGCGGAATAGGTACGCAGTATTTT | CASSSGAGTSGIGTQYF
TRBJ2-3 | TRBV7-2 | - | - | TGTGCCAGCAGCTTAGGGGTGGGGAGCACAGATACGCAGTATTTT | CASSLGVGSTDTQYF
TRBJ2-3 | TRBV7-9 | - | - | TGTGCCAGCAGCTCCGGCGGGATAGACCGGGATACGCAGTATTTT | CASSSGGIDRDTQYF
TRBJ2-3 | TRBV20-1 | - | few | TGCAGTGCTAGAGATTTTCTCCGAAACACAGATACGCAGTATTTT | CSARDFLRNTDTQYF
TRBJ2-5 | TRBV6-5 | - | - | TGTGCCAGCAGTTACCCTGGGCGGCAAGAGACCCAGTACTTC | CASSYPGRQETQYF
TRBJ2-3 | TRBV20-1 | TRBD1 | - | TGCAGTGCTGGGACAGGCCGCCTAGCAGATACGCAGTATTTT | CSAGTGRLADTQYF
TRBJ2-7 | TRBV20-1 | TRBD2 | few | TGCAGTGCCAACAAGGGACTAGCACCCGAGCAGTACTTC | CSANKGLAPEQYF
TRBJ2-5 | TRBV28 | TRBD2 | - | TGTGCCAGCAGTTCTAGCGGGAGTCTTCTGGAGACCCAGTACTTC | CASSSSGSLLETQYF
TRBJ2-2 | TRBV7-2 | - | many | TGTGCCAGCAGCAACCGGGACACATACACCGGGGAGCTGTTTTTT | CASSNRDTYTGELFF
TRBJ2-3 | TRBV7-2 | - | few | TGTGCCAGCAGCCTACCGGGGGAGAGTGCAGATACGCAGTATTTT | CASSLPGESADTQYF
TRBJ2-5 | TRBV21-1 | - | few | TGTGCCAGCAGCAAAGGCGAGATGTGGACGCAAGAGACCCAGTACTTC | CASSKGEMWTQETQYF
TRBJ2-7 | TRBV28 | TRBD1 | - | TGTGCCAGCAGTTTGGCCCCCTTTAAGGACAGGGACCACGAGCAGTACTTC | CASSLAPFKDRDHEQYF
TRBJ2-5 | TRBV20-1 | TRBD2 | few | TGCAGTGCTAAACCACTAGCGGGCGCCCAAGAGACCCAGTACTTC | CSAKPLAGAQETQYF
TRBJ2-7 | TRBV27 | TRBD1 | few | TGTGCCAGCAGTCTTAAGACAGGGTTGACGAGCTACGAGCAGTACTTC | CASSLKTGLTSYEQYF
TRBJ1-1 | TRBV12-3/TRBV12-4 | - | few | TGTGCCAGCAGTTATGGCCCCGTGGGAAGGGCAGGGTCTGAAGCTTTCTTT | CASSYGPVGRAGSEAFF
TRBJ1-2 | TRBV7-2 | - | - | TGTGCCAGCACCACGGGGCCGAGGGCCACCTTC | CASTTGPRATF
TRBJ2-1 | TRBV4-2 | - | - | TGTGCCAGCAGCCAAGGAGGTCACGTGGATGAGCAGTTCTTC | CASSQGGHVDEQFF